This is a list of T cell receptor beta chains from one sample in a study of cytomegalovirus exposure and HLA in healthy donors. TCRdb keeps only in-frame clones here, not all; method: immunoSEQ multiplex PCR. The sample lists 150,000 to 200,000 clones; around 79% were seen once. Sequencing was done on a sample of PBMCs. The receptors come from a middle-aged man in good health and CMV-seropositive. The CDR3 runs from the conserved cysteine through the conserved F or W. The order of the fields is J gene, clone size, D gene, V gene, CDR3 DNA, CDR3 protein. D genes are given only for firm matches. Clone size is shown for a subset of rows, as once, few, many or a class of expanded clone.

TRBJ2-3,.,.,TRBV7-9,TGTGCCAGCAGCAGTGGGCTAGATACGCAGTATTTT,CASSSGLDTQYF
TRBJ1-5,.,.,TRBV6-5,TGTGCCAGCAGTTCCCTTCGCGGGGTTAGCAATCAGCCCCAGCATTTT,CASSSLRGVSNQPQHF
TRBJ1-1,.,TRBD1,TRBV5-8,TGTGCCAGCAGCTTACAGGGGGCGAACACTGAAGCTTTCTTT,CASSLQGANTEAFF
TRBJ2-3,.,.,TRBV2,TGTGCCAGCAGTGGGGGCCCCACAGATACGCAGTATTTT,CASSGGPTDTQYF
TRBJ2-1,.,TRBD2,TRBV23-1,TGCGCCAGCAGTCAATCGAGCGGGACCGAGAGGTACAATGAGCAGTTCTTC,CASSQSSGTERYNEQFF
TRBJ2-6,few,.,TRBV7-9,TGTGCCAGCAGCTTATTAACCGGCTCTGGGGCCAACGTCCTGACTTTC,CASSLLTGSGANVLTF
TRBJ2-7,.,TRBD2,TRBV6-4,TGTGCCAGCAGTGACTTGGGACTAGCGGCGGGGCGGGGCGAGCAGTACTTC,CASSDLGLAAGRGEQYF
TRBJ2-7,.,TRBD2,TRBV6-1,TGTGCCACCTCAAGCGGGGGACCACCCTACGAGCAGTACTTC,CATSSGGPPYEQYF
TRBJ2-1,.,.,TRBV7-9,TGTGCCAGCAGCTCTAGGGGTCCTTACAATGAGCAGTTCTTC,CASSSRGPYNEQFF
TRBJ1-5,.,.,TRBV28,TGTGCCAGCAGTAGCCTTCAGCCCCAGCATTTT,CASSSLQPQHF
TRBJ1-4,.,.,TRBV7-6,TGTGCCAGCAGCTTAGCGGGGCAGGGAAATGAAAAACTGTTTTTT,CASSLAGQGNEKLFF
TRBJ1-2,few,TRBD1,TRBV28,TGTGCCAGCAGTATTCCACCCGGTACAGGGGTCCTGGCTAACTATGGCTACACCTTC,CASSIPPGTGVLANYGYTF
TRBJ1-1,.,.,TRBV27,TGTGCCAGCAGAATCACAGGGCCGAACACTGAAGCTTTCTTT,CASRITGPNTEAFF
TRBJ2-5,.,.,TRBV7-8,TGTGCCAGCAGCTTAGACGGGGGGCTAATAGAGACCCAGTACTTC,CASSLDGGLIETQYF
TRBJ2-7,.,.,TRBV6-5,TGTGCCAGCAGTTACATGCAGGGGCGCGAGCAGTACTTC,CASSYMQGREQYF
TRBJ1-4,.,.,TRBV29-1,TGCAGCGTACAGGATACCGCAACTAATGAAAAACTGTTTTTT,CSVQDTATNEKLFF
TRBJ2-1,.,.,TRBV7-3,TGTGCCAGCAGCTTAACAGCGGATGAGCAGTTCTTC,CASSLTADEQFF
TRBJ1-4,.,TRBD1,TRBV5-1,TGCGCCAGCAGCTTGGGGAGACAGGGGACAGAAACTAATGAAAAACTGTTTTTT,CASSLGRQGTETNEKLFF
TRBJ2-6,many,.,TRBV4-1,TGCGCCAGCAGCCAAGCAAAGACTCTCACTGGGGCCAACGTCCTGACTTTC,CASSQAKTLTGANVLTF
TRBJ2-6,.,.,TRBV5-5,TGTGCCAGCAGCCCGGAGGGGTCCCTCGGGGCCAACGTCCTGACTTTC,CASSPEGSLGANVLTF
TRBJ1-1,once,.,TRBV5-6,TGTGCCAGCAGCTTCGCATCTATGAACACTGAAGCTTTCTTT,CASSFASMNTEAFF
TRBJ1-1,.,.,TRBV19,TGTGCCAGTAGTAGGGAGGGGGGCCGGACTGAAGCTTTCTTT,CASSREGGRTEAFF
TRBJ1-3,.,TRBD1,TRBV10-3,TGTGCCATCAGTTCACGTCGGCCGGGACAGGGGACTGGAAACACCATATATTTT,CAISSRRPGQGTGNTIYF
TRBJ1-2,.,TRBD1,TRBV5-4,TGTGCCAGCAGCGGCGGGACAGCCAATACCCCTAACTATGGCTACACCTTC,CASSGGTANTPNYGYTF
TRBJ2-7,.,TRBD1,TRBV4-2,TGTGCCAGCAGCCCACCGGGACAGGGAAACTACGAGCAGTACTTC,CASSPPGQGNYEQYF
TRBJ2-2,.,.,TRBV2,TGTGCCAGCAGTGAAGTCCGGAGCGGGGAGCTGTTTTTT,CASSEVRSGELFF
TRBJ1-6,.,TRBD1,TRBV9,TGTGCCAGCAGCGTAGGTCAAGGGGCAGGGGGCTCACCCCTCCACTTT,CASSVGQGAGGSPLHF
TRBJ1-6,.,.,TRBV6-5,TGTGCCAGCAGTTACTCGAACAGGGAAAATTCACCCCTCCACTTT,CASSYSNRENSPLHF
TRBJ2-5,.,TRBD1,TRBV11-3,TGTGCCAGCAGCTCCAGTCACAGGGGGCGCGGGGAGACCCAGTACTTC,CASSSSHRGRGETQYF
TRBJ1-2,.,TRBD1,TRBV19,TGTGCCAGTAGTGCCCCGGGACAGACTTACTTCTATGGCTACACCTTC,CASSAPGQTYFYGYTF
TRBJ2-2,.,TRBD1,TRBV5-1,TGCGCCAGCAGGAGACGATGGGGACAGGGGAACACCGGGGAGCTGTTTTTT,CASRRRWGQGNTGELFF
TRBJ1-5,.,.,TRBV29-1,TGCAGCGCCTCGGACACGAATCAGCCCCAGCATTTT,CSASDTNQPQHF
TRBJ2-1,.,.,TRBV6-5,TGTGCCAGCAGTTATGGCCCTTACAATGAGCAGTTCTTC,CASSYGPYNEQFF
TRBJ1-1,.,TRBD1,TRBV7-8,TGTGCCAGCAGCTTAGCGAGGCAGGGGGCGGCAACTGAAGCTTTCTTT,CASSLARQGAATEAFF
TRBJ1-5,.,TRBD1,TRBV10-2,TGCGCCAGCAGGGACAGGAGCGTCGGACAGCCCCAGCATTTT,CASRDRSVGQPQHF